This T cell receptor (beta chain) was observed in a study of shared clonotypes between healthy human individuals. Study background: Used for every donor were three CD4 naive, three CD4 memory, two CD8 naive and one CD8 memory plate.

Study observations and caveats: Non-shared clonotypes had lower generation probabilities than clonotypes shared by all four sorted-subset donors. Rarefaction showed sorted-subset sequencing was incomplete despite large depth.

Using immunoSEQ multiplex PCR, the repertoire was profiled, and TCRdb retains in-frame clones only, with some absent. The sample lists some 1.5 million clones; nearly 99% were seen once. In regard to this clone: Its antigen remains unidentified.

From CD4+ cells came CD45RA+ naive and CD45RA-negative memory subsets. The sequence was obtained from a young man in good health. The sequenced sample consisted of naive CD4+ T cells sorted from blood. Subset of the sample: CD45RA+ positively selected.

CDR3 in amino acids: CASSSMTASSYNEQFF. The CDR3 DNA is TGCGCCAGCAGCTCGATGACTGCTAGCTCCTACAATGAGCAGTTCTTC. The chain recombines TRBV5-1 with TRBJ2-1; D is unclear. The CDR3 loop spans 16 amino acids. Germline CDR1 is SGHRS and CDR2 is YFSETQ. V dropped 3 bases and J dropped 0 bases, with 13 bases sitting between them.